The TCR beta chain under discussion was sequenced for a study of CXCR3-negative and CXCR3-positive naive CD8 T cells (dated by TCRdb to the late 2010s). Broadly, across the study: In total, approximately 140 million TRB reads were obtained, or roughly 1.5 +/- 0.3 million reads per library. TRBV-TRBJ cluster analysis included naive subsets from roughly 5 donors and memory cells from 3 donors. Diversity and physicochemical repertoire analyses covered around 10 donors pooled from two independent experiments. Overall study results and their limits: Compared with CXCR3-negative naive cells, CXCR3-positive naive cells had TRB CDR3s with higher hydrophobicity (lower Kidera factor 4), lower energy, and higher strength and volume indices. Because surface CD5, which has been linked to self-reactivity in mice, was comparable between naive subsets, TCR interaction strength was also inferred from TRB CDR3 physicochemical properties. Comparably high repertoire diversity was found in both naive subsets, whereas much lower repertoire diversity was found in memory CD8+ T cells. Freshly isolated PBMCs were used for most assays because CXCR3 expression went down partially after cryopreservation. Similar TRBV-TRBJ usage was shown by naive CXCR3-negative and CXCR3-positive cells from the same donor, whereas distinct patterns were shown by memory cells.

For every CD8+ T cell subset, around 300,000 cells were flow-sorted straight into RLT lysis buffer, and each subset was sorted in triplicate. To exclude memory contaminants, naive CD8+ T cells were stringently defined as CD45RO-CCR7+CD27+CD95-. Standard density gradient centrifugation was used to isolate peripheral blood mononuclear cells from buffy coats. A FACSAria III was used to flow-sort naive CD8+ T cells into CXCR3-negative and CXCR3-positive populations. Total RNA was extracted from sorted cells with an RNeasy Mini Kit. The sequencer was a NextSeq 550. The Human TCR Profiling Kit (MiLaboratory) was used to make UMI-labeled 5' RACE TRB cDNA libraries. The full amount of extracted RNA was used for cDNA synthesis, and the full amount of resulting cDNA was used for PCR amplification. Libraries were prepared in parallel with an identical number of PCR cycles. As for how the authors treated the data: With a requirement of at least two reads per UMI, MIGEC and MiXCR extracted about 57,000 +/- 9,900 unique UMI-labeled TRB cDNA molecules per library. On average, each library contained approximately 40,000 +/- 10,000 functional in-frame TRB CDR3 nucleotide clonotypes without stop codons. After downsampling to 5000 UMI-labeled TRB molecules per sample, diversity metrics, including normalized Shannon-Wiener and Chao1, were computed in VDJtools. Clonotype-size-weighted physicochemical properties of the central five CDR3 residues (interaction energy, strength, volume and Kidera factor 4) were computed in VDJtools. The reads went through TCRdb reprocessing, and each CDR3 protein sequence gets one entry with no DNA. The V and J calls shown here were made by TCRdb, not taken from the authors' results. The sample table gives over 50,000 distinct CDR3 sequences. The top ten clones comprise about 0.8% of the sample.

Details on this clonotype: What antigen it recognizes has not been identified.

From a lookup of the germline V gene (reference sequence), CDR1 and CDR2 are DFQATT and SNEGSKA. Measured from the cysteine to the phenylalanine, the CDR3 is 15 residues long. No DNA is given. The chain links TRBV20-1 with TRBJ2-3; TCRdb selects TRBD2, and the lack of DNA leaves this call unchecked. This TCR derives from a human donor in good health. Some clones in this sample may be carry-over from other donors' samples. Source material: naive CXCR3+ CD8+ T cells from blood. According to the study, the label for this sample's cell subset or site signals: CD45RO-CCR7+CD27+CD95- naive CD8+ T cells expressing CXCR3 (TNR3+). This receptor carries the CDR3 CSGPSGGAGTDTQYF.